The present TCR beta chain was sequenced within a study of blood T cell repertoires in COVID-19. Study in general: Specimens from acute and convalescent COVID-19 originated in the United States, Italy and Spain. Nucleic acid was either cDNA or gDNA, and it came from T cells, B-cell-depleted T cells, or PBMCs.

This CDR3 region has 15 residues. Germline CDR1 and CDR2: SGDLS and YYNGEE. V lost 3 bases, J lost 7 bases, and 10 bases stayed unmatched. In this sample, this clone turned up once. In the original processing: Amplification from reference gene primers served as the basis for estimated nucleated cell counts. TCRdb keeps only in-frame clones here, not all; method: immunoSEQ multiplex PCR. V and J calls and clone size are those listed in that table; D and trimming were worked out from the DNA. Of over 80,000 clones in the sample, approximately 91% are singletons; the top ten hold over 1.5%. The chain is built from TRBV9 and TRBJ2-1; 7 bases fit TRBD2. This clonotype originated in a man in his 60s with acute or convalescent COVID-19. The sequenced material came from peripheral blood. In nucleotides, the CDR3 is TGTGCCAGCAGCGGATCTAGCGGTGCTTTAAATGAGCAGTTCTTC. This translates into CASSGSSGALNEQFF.